Presented here are 12 T cell receptor beta chains from one specimen sequenced in a study of molecular identifiers for immune sequencing clone quantification. TCRdb re-analysed the PCR reads in MiXCR, keeping a single row per CDR3 protein. In the table there are about 100,000 distinct CDR3 sequences, roughly a third of which are singletons. The sequencing input was naive CD8+ T cells from blood, with Jurkat cell RNA spiked in. Noted subset: FACS-sorted CD8+CD4-CCR7+CD45RA+ naive T cells. These receptors were obtained from a human donor in good health. Some libraries in this study had Jurkat cell RNA spiked in.

The chain carries TRBV4-3 and TRBJ2-3; D is ambiguous. Trimming shortened V by 2 bases and J by 6 bases, and 9 bases separated the two germline ends. The CDR3 is 13 residues long. Germline CDR1 and CDR2: LGHNA and YSLEER. The CDR3 nucleotides are TGCGCCAGCAGCCAAACTGAAGCGGATACGCAGTATTTT. Amino acid sequence: CASSQTEADTQYF.

Concerning this clonotype: As the CDR3 is not closed by the conserved phenylalanine or tryptophan, this likely results from a read error. V is TRBV4-3 and J is TRBJ1-2; TRBD1 matches 9 bases. Germline V gives CDR1 LGHNA, CDR2 YSLEER. The CDR3 extends over 16 amino acids. The V gene end was trimmed by 0 bases and the J gene end by 4 bases; junction bases not matched to a gene: 6. The CDR3 sequence: CASSQDRGQGFYGYTS. CDR3 coding DNA: TGCGCCAGCAGCCAAGATCGAGGACAGGGGTTCTATGGCTACACCTCC.

In its sample, this clonotype was seen many times. V usage is TRBV6-5 and J usage is TRBJ2-7, with D perhaps matching TRBD1 (6 bases). The V gene lost 10 bases and the J gene lost 7 bases, with 20 bases spanning the gap. CDR1 and CDR2 from the germline V gene are MNHEY and SVGAGI. CDR3 size: 13 residues. In nucleotides, the CDR3 is TGTGCCACCAATAACAGGGACCCTCGGGAGCAGTACTTC. Protein product: CATNNRDPREQYF.

Comments on this clonotype: The junction does not match germline at one end; this may be a read error. The chain uses TRBV9 and TRBJ2-3; D tentatively reads TRBD1 or TRBD2 (5 bases each). The CDR3 length is 14 residues. Germline-derived CDR1 and CDR2 are SGDLS and YYNGEE. CDR3 DNA: TGTGCCAGCAGAGCGGAATTTAGCACAGGTACGCAGTATTTT. Translation: CASRAEFSTGTQYF.

For this clonotype: A clone one base away is much larger, so this may be a read error. The CDR3 nucleotides read TGTGCCAGCAGCCGACAGGGGCAAAGCACAGATACGCAGTATTTT. It specifies CASSRQGQSTDTQYF. The gene calls are TRBV5-4 and TRBJ2-3; 8 bases are a match to TRBD1. This CDR3 comprises 15 residues. Germline CDR1 SGHNT, CDR2 YYREEE (reference sequence). V shed 4 bases, J shed 0 bases, and the junction held 4 bases outside the gene matches.

Remarks on this clonotype: This CDR3 fails to terminate in the conserved phenylalanine or tryptophan, so it likely reflects a read error. The J gene is TRBJ2-7, the V gene TRBV6-4; a possible D gene is TRBD2 (5 bases). The CDR3 has 14 amino acids. CDR1 MRHNA and CDR2 SNTAGT come from the germline V gene. Trimming took off 7 bases at V and 2 bases at J, with 15 bases between the two ends. As DNA, the CDR3 is TGTGCCAGCAAGAAGCGGAATTTAACCTACGAGCAGTACTCC. It encodes CASKKRNLTYEQYS.

The CDR3 reads CASSPLGSGPEQYF. The CDR3 DNA reads as TGCGCCAGCAGCCCCCTAGGAAGCGGCCCCGAGCAGTACTTC. The J gene is TRBJ2-7, the V gene TRBV5-1, with D tentatively TRBD2 (5 bases). Looked up from germline, CDR1 is SGHRS and CDR2 is YFSETQ. CDR3 length: 14 amino acids. V lost 4 bases and J 6 bases, leaving 17 bases between the germline ends.

The sample holds a few counts of this clonotype. This chain connects TRBV12-3 or TRBV12-4 to TRBJ1-3, with a possible D match to TRBD1 (5 bases). The CDR3 extends over 15 amino acids. Between the trimmed V and J ends, which lost 1 base and 3 bases, there was a span of 10 bases. The CDR3 DNA is TGTGCCAGCAGTTTAGGGGCAGGGATTGGAAACACCATATATTTT. This gives the protein CASSLGAGIGNTIYF.

Comment on this clonotype: An end of the junction does not agree with germline; a read error may underlie this. The rearrangement links TRBV24-1 to TRBJ1-5, with TRBD1 identical over 7 bases. Per germline, CDR1 KGHDR and CDR2 SFDVKD. The CDR3 length is 15 residues. Written as DNA, the CDR3 is TGTGCCACCTGTGAAGCCGACAGGGTTGGCCAGCCCCAGCATTTT. Translating it yields CATCEADRVGQPQHF.

The sample holds many counts of this clonotype. This chain links TRBV28 with TRBJ2-7; D not certain. Germline values: CDR1 MDHEN, CDR2 SYDVKM. This CDR3 comprises 14 residues. Trimming pared 5 bases from V and 1 base from J, leaving 12 bases between. The CDR3 loop reads CASSHPVRSYEQYF. As DNA, the CDR3 is TGTGCCAGCAGTCACCCGGTCAGATCCTACGAGCAGTACTTC.

Details on this clonotype: With a much larger clone just one base away, this may be a read error. V gene TRBV5-3 combines with J gene TRBJ2-3, with unresolved D. TRBV5-3 belongs to the ORF category, with a function that is uncertain. CDR3 length: 14 residues. The CDR3 sequence is CASSLGPLIDTQFF. In DNA, the CDR3 is TGTGCCAGCAGCTTGGGTCCCCTCATAGATACGCAGTTTTTT.

This chain connects TRBV11-2 to TRBJ2-5; possible D gene TRBD2, 6 bases. V was clipped by 5 bases and J by 5 bases, with 12 bases between them. Per germline, CDR1 SGHAT and CDR2 FQNNGV. This CDR3 is 13 amino acids long. The CDR3 region has the DNA TGTGCCAGCAGCGGACTAACGGATGAGACCCAGTACTTC. It codes for CASSGLTDETQYF.